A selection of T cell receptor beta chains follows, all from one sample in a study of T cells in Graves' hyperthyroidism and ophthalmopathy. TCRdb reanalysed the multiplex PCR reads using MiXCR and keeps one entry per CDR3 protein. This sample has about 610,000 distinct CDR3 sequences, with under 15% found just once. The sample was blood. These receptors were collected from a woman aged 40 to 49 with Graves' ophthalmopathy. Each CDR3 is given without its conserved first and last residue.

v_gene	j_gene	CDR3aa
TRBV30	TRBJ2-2	AWSEGAGVIGELF
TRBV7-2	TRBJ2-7	ASSLPGAEQY
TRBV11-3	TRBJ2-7	ASSSDGVSYEQY
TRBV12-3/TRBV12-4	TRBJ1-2	ASRVTGVRGYT
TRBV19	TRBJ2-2	ASSGTSDTGELF
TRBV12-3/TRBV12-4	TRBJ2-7	ASSHPGRYEQY
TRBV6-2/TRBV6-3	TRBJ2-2	ASSYSSTSTGITGELF
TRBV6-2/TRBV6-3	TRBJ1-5	ASRQGAINQPQH
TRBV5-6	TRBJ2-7	ASSLGQGAREQY
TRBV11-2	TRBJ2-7	ASSSLGRQGFFEQY
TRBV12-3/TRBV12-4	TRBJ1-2	ASSFAVNYGYT
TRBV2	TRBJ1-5	ASGQGINQPQH
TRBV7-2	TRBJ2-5	ASSLEAVVEETQY
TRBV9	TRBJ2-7	ASSVERDTSYEQY
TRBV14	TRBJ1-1	ASRGGGGAF
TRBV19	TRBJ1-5	ASTPTVSNQPQH
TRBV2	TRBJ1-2	ASSETLLGQRYGYT
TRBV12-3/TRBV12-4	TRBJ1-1	ASTSSGRSFYTEAF
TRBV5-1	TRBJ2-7	ASSLRTDSYEQY
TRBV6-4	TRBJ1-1	ASTQGVGGLGITEAF
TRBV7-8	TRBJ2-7	ASSLRTFSYEQY
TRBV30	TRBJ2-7	AWSGDRGSEQY
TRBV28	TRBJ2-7	ASTALGGSYEQY
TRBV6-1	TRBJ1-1	ASKIPGTGVTEAF
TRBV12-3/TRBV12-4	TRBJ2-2	ASSLAMGGGELF
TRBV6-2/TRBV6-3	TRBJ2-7	ALSSGSSPYEQY
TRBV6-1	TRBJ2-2	ASSPYGSGELF
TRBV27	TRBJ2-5	ASSETGEQETQY
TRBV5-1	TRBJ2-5	ASSPLERVETQY
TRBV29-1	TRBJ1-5	SVETGDQPQH
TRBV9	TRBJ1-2	ASSVEAGYGYT
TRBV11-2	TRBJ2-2	ASSFGRRPDRNTGELF
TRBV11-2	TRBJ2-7	ASSPYLGRHSYEQY
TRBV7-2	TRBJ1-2	ASSLEVGPYGYT
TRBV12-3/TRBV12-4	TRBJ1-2	ASSLGTRGGYT
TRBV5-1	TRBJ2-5	ASSELGNIGETQY